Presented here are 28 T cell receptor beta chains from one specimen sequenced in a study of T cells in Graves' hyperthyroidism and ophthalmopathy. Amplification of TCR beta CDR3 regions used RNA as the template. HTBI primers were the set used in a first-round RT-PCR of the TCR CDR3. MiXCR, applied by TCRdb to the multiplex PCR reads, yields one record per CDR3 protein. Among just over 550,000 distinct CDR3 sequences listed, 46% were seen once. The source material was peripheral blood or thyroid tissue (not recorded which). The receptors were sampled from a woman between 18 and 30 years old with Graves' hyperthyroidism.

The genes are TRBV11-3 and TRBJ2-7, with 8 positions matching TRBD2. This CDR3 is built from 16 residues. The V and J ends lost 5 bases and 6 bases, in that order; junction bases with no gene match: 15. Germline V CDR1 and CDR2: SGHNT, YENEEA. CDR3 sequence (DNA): TGTGCCAGCAGCCCAACAGAGGGCAGCGGGAGTGGCGAGCAGTACTTC. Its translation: CASSPTEGSGSGEQYF. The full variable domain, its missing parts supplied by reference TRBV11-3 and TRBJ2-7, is EAGVVQSPRYKIIEKKQPVAFWCNPISGHNTLYWYLQNLGQGPELLIRYENEEAVDDSQLPKDRFSAERLKGVDSTLKIQPAELGDSAVYLCASSPTEGSGSGEQYFGPGTRLTVT.

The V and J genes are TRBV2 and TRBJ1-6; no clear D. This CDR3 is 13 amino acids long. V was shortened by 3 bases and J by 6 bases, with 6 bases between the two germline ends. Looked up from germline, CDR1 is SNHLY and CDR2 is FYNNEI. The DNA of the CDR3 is TGTGCCAGCAGTGACGCCCTTAATTCACCCCTCCACTTT. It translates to CASSDALNSPLHF. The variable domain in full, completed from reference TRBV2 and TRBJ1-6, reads EPEVTQTPSHQVTQMGQEVILRCVPISNHLYFYWYRQILGQKVEFLVSFYNNEISEKSEIFDDQFSVERPDGSNFTLKIRSTKLEDSAMYFCASSDALNSPLHFGNGTRLTVT.

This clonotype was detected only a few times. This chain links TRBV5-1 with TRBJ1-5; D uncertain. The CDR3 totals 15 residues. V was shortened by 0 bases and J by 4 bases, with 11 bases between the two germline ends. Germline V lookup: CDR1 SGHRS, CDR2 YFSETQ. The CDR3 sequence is CASSLDGHRNQPQHF. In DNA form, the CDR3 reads TGCGCCAGCAGCTTGGACGGGCATCGTAATCAGCCCCAGCATTTT.

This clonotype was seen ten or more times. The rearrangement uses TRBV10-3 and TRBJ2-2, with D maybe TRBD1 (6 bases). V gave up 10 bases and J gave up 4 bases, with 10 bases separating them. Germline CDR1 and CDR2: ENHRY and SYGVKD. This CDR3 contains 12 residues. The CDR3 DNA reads TGTGCCACCGGGGACACCACCGGGGAGCTGTTTTTT. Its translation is CATGDTTGELFF.

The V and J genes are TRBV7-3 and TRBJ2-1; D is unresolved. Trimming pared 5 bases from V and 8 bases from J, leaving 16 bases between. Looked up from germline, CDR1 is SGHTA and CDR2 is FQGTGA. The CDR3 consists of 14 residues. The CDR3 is CASSPWTGSDEQFF. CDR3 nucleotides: TGTGCCAGCAGCCCTTGGACCGGCAGCGATGAGCAGTTCTTC.

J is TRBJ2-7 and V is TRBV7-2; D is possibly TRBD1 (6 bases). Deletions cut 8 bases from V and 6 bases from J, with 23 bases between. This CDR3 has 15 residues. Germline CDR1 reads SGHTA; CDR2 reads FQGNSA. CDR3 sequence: CASGQGHTVWAEQYF. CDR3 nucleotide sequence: TGTGCCAGCGGCCAGGGACATACAGTTTGGGCCGAGCAGTACTTC.

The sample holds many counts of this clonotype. Here the CDR3 reads CASSLALGGGSQYF. CDR3 sequence (DNA): TGTGCCAGCAGCTTAGCTCTTGGTGGGGGGAGCCAGTACTTC. The chain employs TRBV7-2 and TRBJ2-5, with D maybe TRBD2 (6 bases). The CDR3 runs to 14 residues. Germline values: CDR1 SGHTA, CDR2 FQGNSA. The germline V and J ends were trimmed by 0 bases and 10 bases, with 15 bases remaining between them. The full variable domain, completed using reference TRBV7-2 and TRBJ2-5, is GAGVSQSPSNKVTEKGKDVELRCDPISGHTALYWYRQSLGQGLEFLIYFQGNSAPDKSGLPSDRFSAERTGGSVSTLTIQRTQQEDSAVYLCASSLALGGGSQYFGPGTRLLVL.

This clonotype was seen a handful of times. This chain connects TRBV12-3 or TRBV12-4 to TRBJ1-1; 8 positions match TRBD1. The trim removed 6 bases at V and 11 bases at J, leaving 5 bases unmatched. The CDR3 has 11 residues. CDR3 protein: CASRRTGMAFF. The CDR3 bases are TGTGCCAGCAGGCGGACAGGGATGGCTTTCTTT.

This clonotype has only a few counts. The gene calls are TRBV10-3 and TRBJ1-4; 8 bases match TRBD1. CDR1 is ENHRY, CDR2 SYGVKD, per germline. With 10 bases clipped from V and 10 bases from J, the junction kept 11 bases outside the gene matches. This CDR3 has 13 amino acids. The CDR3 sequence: CASSDDRGGKLFF. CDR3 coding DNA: TGTGCCAGCTCAGACGACAGGGGAGGAAAACTGTTTTTT.

As DNA, the CDR3 is TGCAGCGTAGTGACAGGGAGCAATCAGCCCCAGCATTTT. This sequence encodes CSVVTGSNQPQHF. The rearrangement joins TRBV29-1 to TRBJ1-5, with 7 bases aligning to TRBD1. The trim removed 6 bases at V and 1 base at J, leaving 3 bases unmatched. Looked up from germline, CDR1 is SQVTM and CDR2 is ANQGSEA. This CDR3 has 13 residues.

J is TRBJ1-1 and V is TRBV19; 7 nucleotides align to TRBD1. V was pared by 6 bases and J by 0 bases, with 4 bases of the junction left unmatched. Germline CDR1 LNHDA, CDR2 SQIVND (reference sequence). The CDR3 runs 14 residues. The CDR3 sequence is CASRMDRLNTEAFF. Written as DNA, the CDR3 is TGTGCCAGTAGGATGGACAGGTTGAACACTGAAGCTTTCTTT.

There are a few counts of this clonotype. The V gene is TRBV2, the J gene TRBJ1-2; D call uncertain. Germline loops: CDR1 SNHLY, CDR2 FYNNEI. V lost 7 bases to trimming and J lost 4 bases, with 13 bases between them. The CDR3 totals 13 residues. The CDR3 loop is CASTPKVVYGYTF. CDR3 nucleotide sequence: TGTGCCAGCACCCCTAAGGTGGTCTATGGCTACACCTTC.

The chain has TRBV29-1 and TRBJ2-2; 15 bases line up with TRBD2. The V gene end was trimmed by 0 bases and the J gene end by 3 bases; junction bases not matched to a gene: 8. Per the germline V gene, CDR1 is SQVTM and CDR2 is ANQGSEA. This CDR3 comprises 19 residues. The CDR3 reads CSVEDGGLAGGLDTGELFF. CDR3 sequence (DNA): TGCAGCGTTGAAGATGGGGGACTAGCGGGAGGTTTGGACACCGGGGAGCTGTTTTTT.

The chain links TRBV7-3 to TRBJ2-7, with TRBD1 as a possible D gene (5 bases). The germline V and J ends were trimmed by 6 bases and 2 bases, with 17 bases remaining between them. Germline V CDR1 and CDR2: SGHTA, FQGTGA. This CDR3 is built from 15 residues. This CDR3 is CASSSPGAGTYEQYF. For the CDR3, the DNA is TGTGCCAGCAGTAGTCCTGGGGCAGGGACCTACGAGCAGTACTTC.

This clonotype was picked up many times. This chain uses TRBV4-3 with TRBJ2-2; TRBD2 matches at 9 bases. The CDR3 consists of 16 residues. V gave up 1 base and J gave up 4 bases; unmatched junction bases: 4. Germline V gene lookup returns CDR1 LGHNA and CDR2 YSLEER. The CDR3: CASSQVSGSGTGELFF. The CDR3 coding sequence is TGCGCCAGCAGCCAAGTTAGCGGGAGCGGCACCGGGGAGCTGTTTTTT.

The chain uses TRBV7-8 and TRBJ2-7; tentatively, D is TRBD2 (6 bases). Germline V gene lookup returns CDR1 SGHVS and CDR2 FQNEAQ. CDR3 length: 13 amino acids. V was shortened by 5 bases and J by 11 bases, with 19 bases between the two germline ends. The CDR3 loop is CASSHRGTSGKYF. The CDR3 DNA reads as TGTGCCAGCAGCCATCGGGGGACGTCTGGAAAGTACTTC.

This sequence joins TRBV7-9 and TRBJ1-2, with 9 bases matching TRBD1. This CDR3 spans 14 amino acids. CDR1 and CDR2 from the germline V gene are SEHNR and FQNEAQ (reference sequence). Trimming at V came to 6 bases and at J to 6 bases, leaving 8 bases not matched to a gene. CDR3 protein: CASSRDRDVNGYTF. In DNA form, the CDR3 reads TGTGCCAGCAGTCGGGACAGGGACGTGAATGGCTACACCTTC.

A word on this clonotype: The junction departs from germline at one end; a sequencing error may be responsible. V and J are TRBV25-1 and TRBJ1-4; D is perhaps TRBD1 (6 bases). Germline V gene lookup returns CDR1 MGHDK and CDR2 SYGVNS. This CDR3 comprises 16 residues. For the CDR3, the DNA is TGTGCCAGCAGTGGATACTATACAGGAGGGGGAGAAAAACTGCTTTTT. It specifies CASSGYYTGGGEKLLF.

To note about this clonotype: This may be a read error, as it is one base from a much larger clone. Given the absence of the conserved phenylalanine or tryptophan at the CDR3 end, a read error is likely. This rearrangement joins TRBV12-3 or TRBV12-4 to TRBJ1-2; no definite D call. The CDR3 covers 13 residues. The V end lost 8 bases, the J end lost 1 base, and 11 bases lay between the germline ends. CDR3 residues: CASGPPRNYGYTS. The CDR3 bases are TGTGCCAGCGGGCCCCCACGTAACTATGGCTACACCTCC.

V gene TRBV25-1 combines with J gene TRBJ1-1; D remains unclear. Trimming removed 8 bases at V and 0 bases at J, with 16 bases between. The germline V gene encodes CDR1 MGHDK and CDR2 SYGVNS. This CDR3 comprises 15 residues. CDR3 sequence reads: CASVEEGVMNTEAFF. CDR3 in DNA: TGTGCCAGCGTTGAAGAAGGCGTCATGAACACTGAAGCTTTCTTT. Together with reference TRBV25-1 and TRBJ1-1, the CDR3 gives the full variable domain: EADIYQTPRYLVIGTGKKITLECSQTMGHDKMYWYQQDPGMELHLIHYSYGVNSTEKGDLSSESTVSRIRTEHFPLTLESARPSHTSQYLCASVEEGVMNTEAFFGQGTRLTVV.

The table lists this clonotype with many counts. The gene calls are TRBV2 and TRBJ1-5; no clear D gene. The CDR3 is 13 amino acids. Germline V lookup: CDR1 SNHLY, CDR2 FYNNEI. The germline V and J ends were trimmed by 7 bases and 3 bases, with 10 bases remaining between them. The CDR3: CASIPGANQPQHF. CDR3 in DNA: TGTGCCAGCATCCCAGGCGCCAATCAGCCCCAGCATTTT.

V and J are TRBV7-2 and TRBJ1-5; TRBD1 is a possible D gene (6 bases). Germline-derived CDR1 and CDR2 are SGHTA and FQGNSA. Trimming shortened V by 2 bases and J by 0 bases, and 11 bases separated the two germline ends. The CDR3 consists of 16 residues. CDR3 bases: TGTGCCAGCAGCTTAAAGGGGGGGAGTAGCAATCAGCCCCAGCATTTT. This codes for CASSLKGGSSNQPQHF.

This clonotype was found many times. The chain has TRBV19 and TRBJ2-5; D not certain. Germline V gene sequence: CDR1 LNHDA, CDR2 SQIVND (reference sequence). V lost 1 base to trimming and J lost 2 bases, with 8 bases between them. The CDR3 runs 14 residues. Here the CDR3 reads CASSIGGRQETQYF. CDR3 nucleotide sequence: TGTGCCAGTAGTATAGGAGGCAGGCAAGAGACCCAGTACTTC. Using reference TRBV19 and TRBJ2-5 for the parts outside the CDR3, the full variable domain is DGGITQSPKYLFRKEGQNVTLSCEQNLNHDAMYWYRQDPGQGLRLIYYSQIVNDFQKGDIAEGYSVSREKKESFPLTVTSAQKNPTAFYLCASSIGGRQETQYFGPGTRLLVL.

In nucleotides, the CDR3 is TGCAGCACAATACAGGGTGGTATGACTGAAGCTTTCTTT. As protein: CSTIQGGMTEAFF. The chain recombines TRBV20-1 with TRBJ1-1, with D maybe TRBD1 (6 bases). The CDR3 is 13 residues long. Germline V lookup: CDR1 DFQATT, CDR2 SNEGSKA (reference sequence).

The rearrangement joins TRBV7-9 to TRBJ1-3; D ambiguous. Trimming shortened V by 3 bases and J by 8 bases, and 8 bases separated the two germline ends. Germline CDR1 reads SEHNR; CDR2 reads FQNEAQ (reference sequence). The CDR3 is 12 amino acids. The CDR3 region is CASSFERDTIYF. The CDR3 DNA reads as TGTGCCAGCAGCTTTGAACGGGACACCATATATTTT.

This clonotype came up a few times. CDR3 residues: CASSEGLEGQPQHF. CDR3 sequence (DNA): TGTGCCAGCAGTGAAGGTTTGGAGGGGCAGCCCCAGCATTTT. The chain links TRBV25-1 to TRBJ1-5; maybe TRBD1 (5 bases). Trimming took 2 bases from V and 7 from J, leaving 12 bases between them. CDR1 MGHDK and CDR2 SYGVNS come from the germline V gene. CDR3 length: 14 amino acids.

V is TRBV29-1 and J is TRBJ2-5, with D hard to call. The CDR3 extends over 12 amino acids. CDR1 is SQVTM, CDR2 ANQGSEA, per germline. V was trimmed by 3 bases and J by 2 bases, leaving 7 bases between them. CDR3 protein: CSVESEQETQYF. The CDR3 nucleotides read TGCAGCGTTGAGTCAGAACAAGAGACCCAGTACTTC.

The chain's CDR3 is CPSRRASYEQYF. CDR3 DNA: TGTCCCTCACGGAGGGCCTCCTACGAGCAGTACTTC. This chain uses TRBV6-5 with TRBJ2-7, with D maybe TRBD2 (6 bases). This CDR3 has 12 residues. CDR1 MNHEY and CDR2 SVGAGI come from the germline V gene.